This T cell receptor beta chain stems from a study of lung T cells in sarcoidosis with Löfgren's syndrome. General study points: Recognition of an unidentified sarcoidosis antigen was only suggested.

MiXCR, run by TCRdb on the reads, gives a single entry per CDR3 protein. This table holds some 10,000 distinct CDR3 sequences, 20% found once. By share of the sample, this clonotype is medium-sized (0.01 to 0.1%). The antigen remains undetermined. This CDR3 comprises 14 residues. The trim removed 4 bases at V and 7 bases at J, leaving 4 bases unmatched. CDR1 and CDR2 from the germline V gene are SGHTA and FQGNSA. J is TRBJ2-4 and V is TRBV7-2; 10 bases map to TRBD2. This receptor was identified in a human donor with sarcoidosis (Löfgren's syndrome or another form), or a control subject (not recorded which). The sample comprised CD4+ T cells from bronchoalveolar lavage. The CDR3 region has the DNA TGTGCCAGCAGCTCGAGCGGGGGGGGGAACATTCAGTACTTC. This translates into CASSSSGGGNIQYF.